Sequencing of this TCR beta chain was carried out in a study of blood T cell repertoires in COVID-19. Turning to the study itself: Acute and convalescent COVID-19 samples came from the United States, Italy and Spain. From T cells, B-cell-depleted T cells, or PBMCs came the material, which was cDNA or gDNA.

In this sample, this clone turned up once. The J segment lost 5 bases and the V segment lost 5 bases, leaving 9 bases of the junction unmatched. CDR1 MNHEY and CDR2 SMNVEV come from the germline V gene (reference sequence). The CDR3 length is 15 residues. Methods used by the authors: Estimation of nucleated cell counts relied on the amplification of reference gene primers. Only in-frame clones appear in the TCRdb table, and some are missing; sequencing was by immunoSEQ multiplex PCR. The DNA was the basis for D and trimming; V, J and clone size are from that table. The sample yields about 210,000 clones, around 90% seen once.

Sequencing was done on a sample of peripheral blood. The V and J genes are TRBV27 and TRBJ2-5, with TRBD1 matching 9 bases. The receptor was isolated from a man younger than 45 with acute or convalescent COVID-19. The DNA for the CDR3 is TGTGCCAGCAGTCCCGAACAGGGGGCCGGGGAGACCCAGTACTTC. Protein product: CASSPEQGAGETQYF.